The 32 T cell receptor beta chains in this list originate from one sample, sequenced in a study of cytomegalovirus exposure and HLA in healthy donors. Clones were read by immunoSEQ multiplex PCR, and TCRdb kept only the in-frame ones, dropping some. The table shows approximately 110,000 clones, with around 94% occurring only once. Sequencing input: PBMCs. Source of these receptors: a woman aged 18-35 years in good health and CMV-seronegative.

The chain couples TRBV9 to TRBJ1-6; maybe TRBD1 (6 bases). Germline V gene data show CDR1 as SGDLS and CDR2 as YYNGEE. V was cut by 3 bases and J by 10 bases, with 14 bases left in between. CDR3 length: 14 residues. The CDR3 region is CASSDYGGGSPLHF. In DNA, the CDR3 is TGTGCCAGCAGCGACTATGGGGGCGGATCACCCCTCCACTTT.

The CDR3 region has the DNA TGTGCCAGCGCGCGGGGCGTCAATGAGCAGTTCTTC. Translated, it gives CASARGVNEQFF. This sequence joins TRBV6-5 and TRBJ2-1; D is possibly TRBD2 (6 bases). Germline V gene data show CDR1 as MNHEY and CDR2 as SVGAGI. The V gene lost 8 bases and the J gene lost 6 bases, with 11 bases spanning the gap. The CDR3 totals 12 residues.

The gene calls are TRBV10-1 and TRBJ2-3; the D gene is possibly TRBD2 (6 bases). The CDR3 is made up of 15 amino acids. The V end lost 2 bases, the J end lost 2 bases, and 11 bases lay between the germline ends. CDR1 is WNHNN and CDR2 is SYGVQD in the germline V gene (reference sequence). CDR3 in DNA: TGCGCCAGCAGTGAGGGTAGCGGACCCACAGATACGCAGTATTTT. It translates to CASSEGSGPTDTQYF.

The gene calls are TRBV29-1 and TRBJ2-7; TRBD1 matches 7 bases. Per germline, CDR1 SQVTM and CDR2 ANQGSEA. This CDR3 spans 13 amino acids. Unmatched junction bases numbered 8, after V lost 6 bases and J lost 3 bases. The CDR3 is CSVTTGQIYEQYF. The CDR3 bases are TGCAGCGTCACTACGGGACAGATCTACGAGCAGTACTTC.

This clone was seen a single time. The genes are TRBV6-5 and TRBJ1-3, with D maybe TRBD1 (6 bases). The CDR3 covers 14 residues. Germline V CDR1 and CDR2: MNHEY, SVGAGI. Trimming shortened V by 9 bases and J by 4 bases, and 16 bases separated the two germline ends. Written as DNA, the CDR3 is TGTGCCAGTAAAACTACAGGGCCAGGAAACACCATATATTTT. Protein product: CASKTTGPGNTIYF.

Sample share makes this clone medium-sized (0.01 to 0.1%). The chain recombines TRBV6-1 with TRBJ2-2; TRBD1 matches at 11 bases. CDR1 is MNHNS and CDR2 is SASEGT in the germline V gene. This CDR3 is built from 15 residues. J gave up 4 bases and V 4 bases, and 2 bases lay outside the gene matches. Written as DNA, the CDR3 is TGTGCCAGCAGTGTAGGGACAGGGGGCACCGGGGAGCTGTTTTTT. It is translated as CASSVGTGGTGELFF.

The J gene is TRBJ1-6, the V gene TRBV7-6; possible D gene TRBD1, 6 bases. Deletions cut 0 bases from V and 9 bases from J, with 18 bases between. Per germline, CDR1 SGHVS and CDR2 FNYEAQ. CDR3 size: 17 residues. DNA for the CDR3: TGTGCCAGCAGCTTAGCAGCCCGGGACATCGGACCTTCACCCCTCCACTTT. Encoded protein: CASSLAARDIGPSPLHF.

The V call is TRBV5-1, the J call TRBJ1-5; D is perhaps TRBD1 (6 bases). The V and J ends lost 2 bases and 7 bases respectively, with 16 bases between them. The CDR3 consists of 15 residues. CDR1 is SGHRS and CDR2 is YFSETQ in the germline V gene. CDR3 sequence reads: CASSLNGQINQPQHF. Written as DNA, the CDR3 is TGCGCCAGCAGCTTAAACGGACAGATCAACCAGCCCCAGCATTTT. The full variable domain, completed using reference TRBV5-1 and TRBJ1-5, is KAGVTQTPRYLIKTRGQQVTLSCSPISGHRSVSWYQQTPGQGLQFLFEYFSETQRNKGNFPGRFSGRQFSNSRSEMNVSTLELGDSALYLCASSLNGQINQPQHFGDGTRLSIL.

V gene TRBV4-1 combines with J gene TRBJ2-3; 7 nucleotides line up with TRBD2. The V and J ends lost 1 base and 2 bases, in that order; junction bases with no gene match: 6. Germline V gene sequence: CDR1 MGHRA, CDR2 YSYEKL. This CDR3 comprises 16 residues. CDR3 sequence: CASSQVRTRTTDTQYF. The CDR3 nucleotides read TGCGCCAGCAGCCAAGTCCGGACTAGGACCACAGATACGCAGTATTTT.

V and J are TRBV9 and TRBJ1-5, with 7 bases aligning to TRBD1. This CDR3 has 15 residues. V gave up 0 bases and J gave up 4 bases; unmatched junction bases: 4. Per the germline V gene, CDR1 is SGDLS and CDR2 is YYNGEE. CDR3 in DNA: TGTGCCAGCAGCGTAGACGACAGGGAAAATCAGCCCCAGCATTTT. Residues: CASSVDDRENQPQHF.

The rearrangement joins TRBV7-9 to TRBJ1-2; 7 bases align to TRBD1. This CDR3 spans 12 amino acids. V dropped 5 bases and J dropped 5; count of bases not matched to a gene: 2. The germline gives CDR1 SEHNR, CDR2 FQNEAQ (reference sequence). CDR3 nucleotide sequence: TGTGCCAGCAGCCCGGGACAGTATGGCTACACCTTC. Amino acids: CASSPGQYGYTF.

This clone was counted once. This rearrangement joins TRBV27 to TRBJ2-7; D call uncertain. Per the germline V gene, CDR1 is MNHEY and CDR2 is SMNVEV (reference sequence). The CDR3 spans 14 residues. The V and J ends lost 1 base and 0 bases respectively, with 7 bases between them. CDR3 bases: TGTGCCAGCAGTTTATGGGCAGACTCCTACGAGCAGTACTTC. Translating it yields CASSLWADSYEQYF.

The V gene is TRBV28, the J gene TRBJ2-1; 8 bases are a match to TRBD2. This CDR3 spans 16 amino acids. V dropped 4 bases and J dropped 4; count of bases not matched to a gene: 9. Germline V gives CDR1 MDHEN, CDR2 SYDVKM. The CDR3 is CASSSTAGVGYNEQFF. DNA for the CDR3: TGTGCCAGCAGTTCCACAGCGGGAGTGGGGTACAATGAGCAGTTCTTC.

This chain connects TRBV11-1 to TRBJ1-2; D is unresolved. The germline CDR1 and CDR2 sequences are SGHAT and FQDESV (reference sequence). The CDR3 extends over 13 amino acids. The germline V and J ends were trimmed by 8 bases and 0 bases, with 10 bases remaining between them. The CDR3 here is CASSLSSNYGYTF. In DNA, the CDR3 is TGTGCCAGCTCCTTGTCTTCTAACTATGGCTACACCTTC.

The chain combines TRBV6-5 with TRBJ1-5; D ambiguous. V lost 8 bases to trimming and J lost 6 bases, with 8 bases between them. The CDR3 loop spans 11 amino acids. Germline lookup yields CDR1 MNHEY and CDR2 SVGAGI. The CDR3 here is CASGPSQPQHF. CDR3 DNA: TGTGCCAGCGGCCCTAGTCAGCCCCAGCATTTT.

This clone appeared many times. The chain uses TRBV11-2 and TRBJ1-5, with 8 bases aligning to TRBD1. The germline gives CDR1 SGHAT, CDR2 FQNNGV. The CDR3 runs to 15 residues. With 5 bases clipped from V and 7 bases from J, the junction kept 10 bases outside the gene matches. CDR3 DNA sequence: TGTGCCAGCAGCCCCGACAGGGGATGGGGCCAGCCCCAGCATTTT. It encodes CASSPDRGWGQPQHF.

The V call is TRBV7-9, the J call TRBJ1-1; D might be TRBD1 (6 bases). Germline V lookup: CDR1 SEHNR, CDR2 FQNEAQ (reference sequence). V was clipped by 4 bases and J by 0 bases, with 18 bases between them. This CDR3 has 17 residues. CDR3 sequence reads: CASSYRLQGLMNTEAFF. CDR3 coding DNA: TGTGCCAGCAGCTATCGACTTCAGGGGCTCATGAACACTGAAGCTTTCTTT.

The gene calls are TRBV30 and TRBJ1-2, with D unclear. The V and J ends lost 2 bases and 1 base respectively, with 17 bases between them. Germline CDR1 GTSNPN, CDR2 SVGIG (reference sequence). The CDR3 covers 16 residues. The CDR3 DNA follows: TGTGCCTGGAGTATGGTTGCGGCCCGGGGTAACTATGGCTACACCTTC. Amino acids: CAWSMVAARGNYGYTF.

The gene calls are TRBV9 and TRBJ2-3; a possible D gene is TRBD1 (6 bases). V was clipped by 3 bases and J by 2 bases, with 19 bases between them. Per germline, CDR1 SGDLS and CDR2 YYNGEE. The CDR3 runs to 17 residues. CDR3 sequence reads: CASSGGPSGQYTDTQYF. The CDR3 bases are TGTGCCAGCAGCGGCGGTCCCTCGGGACAATACACAGATACGCAGTATTTT.

The CDR3 is CASSFLAGGQNEQFF. CDR3 bases: TGTGCCAGCAGCTTTCTAGCGGGAGGGCAGAATGAGCAGTTCTTC. V gene TRBV11-2 combines with J gene TRBJ2-1; TRBD2 agrees at 12 bases. Germline V gene sequence: CDR1 SGHAT, CDR2 FQNNGV. Trimming took 3 bases from V and 7 from J; bases not matched to a gene: 4. The CDR3 runs to 15 residues.

This chain links TRBV7-6 with TRBJ2-7; 8 bases line up with TRBD1. The CDR3 runs 15 residues. Germline CDR1 is SGHVS and CDR2 is FNYEAQ. The J segment lost 3 bases and the V segment lost 0 bases, leaving 4 bases of the junction unmatched. The CDR3 is CASSLAGTGYYEQYF. The CDR3 nucleotides are TGTGCCAGCAGCTTAGCAGGGACAGGCTACTACGAGCAGTACTTC.

This chain connects TRBV5-1 to TRBJ1-4, with 9 positions matching TRBD1. V was pared by 1 base and J by 3 bases, with 16 bases of the junction left unmatched. Germline loops: CDR1 SGHRS, CDR2 YFSETQ. This CDR3 comprises 20 residues. The CDR3 nucleotides are TGCGCCAGCAGCTTGATGGGACAGGGTTATGGTTCGGCTCCTAATGAAAAACTGTTTTTT. Its protein is CASSLMGQGYGSAPNEKLFF. Combining the CDR3 with reference TRBV5-1 and TRBJ1-4 gives the whole variable domain KAGVTQTPRYLIKTRGQQVTLSCSPISGHRSVSWYQQTPGQGLQFLFEYFSETQRNKGNFPGRFSGRQFSNSRSEMNVSTLELGDSALYLCASSLMGQGYGSAPNEKLFFGSGTQLSVL.

This chain joins TRBV19 and TRBJ2-1; TRBD1 might be the D (5 bases). This CDR3 has 14 residues. In germline, CDR1 is LNHDA, CDR2 SQIVND (reference sequence). V lost 9 bases, J lost 2 bases, and 14 bases lay in between. The DNA of the CDR3 is TGTGCCAGCTCCCCGCAGGGCCCCTACAATGAGCAGTTCTTC. This translates into CASSPQGPYNEQFF. Full variable domain (missing parts from reference TRBV19 and TRBJ2-1): DGGITQSPKYLFRKEGQNVTLSCEQNLNHDAMYWYRQDPGQGLRLIYYSQIVNDFQKGDIAEGYSVSREKKESFPLTVTSAQKNPTAFYLCASSPQGPYNEQFFGPGTRLTVL.

The chain uses TRBV5-1 and TRBJ2-5, with 8 bases identical to TRBD2. J gave up 3 bases and V 1 base, and 5 bases lay outside the gene matches. The germline gives CDR1 SGHRS, CDR2 YFSETQ. The CDR3 runs 15 residues. CDR3 sequence: CASSLTGTRKETQYF. The CDR3 coding sequence is TGCGCCAGCAGCTTGACCGGGACTAGGAAAGAGACCCAGTACTTC.

The genes are TRBV2 and TRBJ2-7; TRBD1 might be the D (7 bases). This CDR3 spans 15 amino acids. V lost 4 bases, J lost 3 bases, and 16 bases lay in between. Germline CDR1 and CDR2: SNHLY and FYNNEI. The CDR3 DNA is TGTGCCAGCAGTGGCGGGGACAGAGATTACTACGAGCAGTACTTC. This gives the protein CASSGGDRDYYEQYF.

This clone appeared a single time. The gene calls are TRBV10-1 and TRBJ2-3; D call uncertain. Looked up from germline, CDR1 is WNHNN and CDR2 is SYGVQD (reference sequence). This CDR3 region has 14 residues. Trimming cost V 0 bases and J 3 bases, with 7 bases left between them. CDR3 in DNA: TGCGCCAGCAGTGAGTCCCCGAGGACAGATACGCAGTATTTT. Amino acids: CASSESPRTDTQYF.

V gene TRBV4-1 combines with J gene TRBJ1-2, with D possibly matching TRBD1 (6 bases). V lost 5 bases, J lost 3 bases, and 16 bases lay in between. The CDR3 sequence is 15 residues long. The germline CDR1 and CDR2 sequences are MGHRA and YSYEKL. CDR3 DNA sequence: TGCGCCAGCAGCGATCACGACAGGACCCACTATGGCTACACCTTC. It is translated as CASSDHDRTHYGYTF.

The chain carries TRBV4-1 and TRBJ2-7; D perhaps matches TRBD1 (6 bases). This CDR3 is built from 15 residues. The ends were cut back, 5 bases at V and 0 bases at J, with 14 bases in the middle. Germline loops: CDR1 MGHRA, CDR2 YSYEKL. This CDR3 reads CASSSHLDSSYEQYF. As DNA, the CDR3 is TGCGCCAGCAGCTCACACCTGGACAGCTCCTACGAGCAGTACTTC.

V gene TRBV5-4 combines with J gene TRBJ1-2; D remains unclear. V lost 6 bases to trimming and J lost 2 bases, with 14 bases between them. The V gene's germline CDR1 is SGHNT and CDR2 YYREEE (reference sequence). The CDR3 has 14 residues. The CDR3 loop is CASTQSPENYGYTF. The DNA of the CDR3 is TGTGCCAGCACCCAAAGCCCGGAGAACTATGGCTACACCTTC.

The chain links TRBV5-1 to TRBJ2-5; TRBD2 agrees at 13 bases. V shed 5 bases and J 3 bases; nucleotides not matched to a gene: 4. The CDR3 spans 15 residues. CDR1 is SGHRS, CDR2 YFSETQ, per germline. CDR3 sequence: CASRRLAGGKETQYF. The CDR3 bases are TGCGCCAGCAGGCGACTAGCGGGGGGTAAAGAGACCCAGTACTTC. The full variable domain, completed using reference TRBV5-1 and TRBJ2-5, is KAGVTQTPRYLIKTRGQQVTLSCSPISGHRSVSWYQQTPGQGLQFLFEYFSETQRNKGNFPGRFSGRQFSNSRSEMNVSTLELGDSALYLCASRRLAGGKETQYFGPGTRLLVL.

This clone was counted only a few times. The chain employs TRBV28 and TRBJ1-2; D is possibly TRBD1 (5 bases). CDR1 MDHEN and CDR2 SYDVKM come from the germline V gene. V gave up 7 bases and J gave up 3 bases, with 9 bases separating them. CDR3 length equals 12 residues. The CDR3 protein is CASKGRDYGYTF. CDR3 DNA: TGTGCCAGCAAGGGGAGGGACTATGGCTACACCTTC.

Only one count was recorded for this clone. This chain connects TRBV6-5 to TRBJ1-2, with D perhaps TRBD1 (5 bases). V lost 8 bases and J 6 bases, leaving 13 bases between the germline ends. The CDR3 has 12 amino acids. Germline lookup yields CDR1 MNHEY and CDR2 SVGAGI. The CDR3 region has the DNA TGTGCCAGCGGCCTGACAGATAATGGCTACACCTTC. Translating it yields CASGLTDNGYTF.